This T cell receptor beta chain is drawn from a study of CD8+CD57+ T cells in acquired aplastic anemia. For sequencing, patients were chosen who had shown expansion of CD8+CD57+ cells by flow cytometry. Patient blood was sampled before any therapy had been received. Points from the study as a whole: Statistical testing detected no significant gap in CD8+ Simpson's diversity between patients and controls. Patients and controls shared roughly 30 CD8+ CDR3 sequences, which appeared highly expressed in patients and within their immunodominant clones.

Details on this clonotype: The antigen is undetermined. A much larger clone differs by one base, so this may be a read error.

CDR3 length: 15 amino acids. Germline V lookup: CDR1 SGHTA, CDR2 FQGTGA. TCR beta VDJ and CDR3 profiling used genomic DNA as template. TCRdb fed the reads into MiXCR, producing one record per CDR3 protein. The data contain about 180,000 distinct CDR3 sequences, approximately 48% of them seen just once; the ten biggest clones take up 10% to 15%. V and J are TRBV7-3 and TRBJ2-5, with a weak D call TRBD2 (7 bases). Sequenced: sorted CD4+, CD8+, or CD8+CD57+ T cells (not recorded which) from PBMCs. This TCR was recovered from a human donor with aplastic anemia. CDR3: CASGFGGGGFETQYF. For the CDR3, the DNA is TGTGCCAGCGGCTTTGGGGGGGGCGGTTTCGAGACCCAGTACTTC.